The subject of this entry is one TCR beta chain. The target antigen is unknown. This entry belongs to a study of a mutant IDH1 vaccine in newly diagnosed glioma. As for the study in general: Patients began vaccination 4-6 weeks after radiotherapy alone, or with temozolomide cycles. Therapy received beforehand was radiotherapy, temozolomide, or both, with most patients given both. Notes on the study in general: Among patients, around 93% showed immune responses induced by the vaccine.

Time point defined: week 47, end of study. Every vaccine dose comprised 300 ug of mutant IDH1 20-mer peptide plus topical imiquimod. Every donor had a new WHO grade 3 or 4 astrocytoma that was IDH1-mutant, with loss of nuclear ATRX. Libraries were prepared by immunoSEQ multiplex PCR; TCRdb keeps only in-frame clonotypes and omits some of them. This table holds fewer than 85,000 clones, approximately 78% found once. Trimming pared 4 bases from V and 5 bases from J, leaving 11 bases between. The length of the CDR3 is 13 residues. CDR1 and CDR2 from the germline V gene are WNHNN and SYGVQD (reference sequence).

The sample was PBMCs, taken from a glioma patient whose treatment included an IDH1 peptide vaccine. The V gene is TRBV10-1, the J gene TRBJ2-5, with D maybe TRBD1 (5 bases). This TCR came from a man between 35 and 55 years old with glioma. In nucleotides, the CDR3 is TGCGCCAGCAGTGCCGACAGATCTGAGACCCAGTACTTC. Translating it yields CASSADRSETQYF.